This T cell receptor beta chain was recovered during a study of blood T cell repertoires in COVID-19. Study summary: T cells, B-cell-depleted T cells, or PBMCs provided the cDNA or gDNA that served as material.

Original processing methods: It was from reference gene primer amplification that nucleated cell counts were estimated. TCRdb's copy holds only in-frame clones and misses some; the assay was immunoSEQ multiplex PCR. The V and J calls and the clone size are those of that table, but D and trimming were determined from the DNA. The sample yields 180,000 or so clones, about 83% seen once. Germline CDR1 and CDR2: LNHNV and YYDKDF (reference sequence). There are 17 residues in the CDR3. A note on this clone: One end of the junction does not line up with germline, which may come from a read error.

This sequence joins TRBV15 and TRBJ2-2; 9 bases are a match to TRBD1. This TCR derives from a woman in her forties or fifties in a cohort exposed to, infected with or recovered from COVID-19 (not recorded which). The sequencing input was PBMCs or T cells enriched from blood (not recorded which). The CDR3 protein is CATSRGRTGVNIGELFF. In nucleotides, the CDR3 is TGTGCCACCAGCAGGGGTCGGACAGGGGTAAACATCGGGGAGCTGTTTTTT.